This T cell receptor beta chain was identified during a study of vaccination effects on CD4 cells after COVID-19. Trimming pared 8 bases from V and 4 bases from J, leaving 15 bases between. CDR3 size: 13 residues. Germline V gene sequence: CDR1 MNHEY, CDR2 SVGAGI. The repertoire was sequenced with immunoSEQ multiplex PCR; TCRdb's copy has only in-frame clones and lacks some. Of 30,000 to 45,000 clones listed, about three fifths were seen once; the top ten hold 14% to 15%. Comments on this clone: The antigen remains undetermined.

Antigen-specific CD4+ T cells were expanded with viral peptide pools in the ViraFEST assay before sequencing. Scientists isolated CD4+ T cells after a roughly 10-day culture period ended. The healthy vaccine recipients, who had no prior SARS-CoV-2 infection, showed negative nucleocapsid antibodies. Half-medium replacement with IL-2 medium occurred on days 3 and 7. The chain employs TRBV6-5 and TRBJ2-7, with D hard to call. This sequence was found in a human donor who received a COVID-19 vaccine. The specimen was CD4+ T cells from PBMCs cultured with HCoV-OC43 spike peptides, collected before COVID-19 vaccination. The subset was: HCoV-OC43 spike overlapping peptide pool stimulation. The CDR3 protein is CASGDERKYEQYF. CDR3 sequence (DNA): TGTGCCAGCGGGGATGAACGGAAATACGAGCAGTACTTC.